These 18 T cell receptor beta chains were all obtained from the same sample, sequenced in a study of blood T cell repertoires in COVID-19. Clones were read by immunoSEQ multiplex PCR, and TCRdb kept only the in-frame ones, dropping some. The sample lists a few hundred thousand clones, around nine tenths seen once, with nearly 7% in the top ten. Sequences were obtained from peripheral blood. The receptor source for this set is a woman in her twenties or thirties with COVID-19, enrolled during active disease.

The chain joins TRBV5-5 to TRBJ2-7; 10 bases match TRBD2. The CDR3 loop spans 15 amino acids. Germline V gene sequence: CDR1 SGHKS, CDR2 YYEKEE (reference sequence). The V gene end was trimmed by 4 bases and the J gene end by 3 bases; junction bases not matched to a gene: 7. The CDR3 here is CASSAGTSAYYEQYF. Here the CDR3 DNA reads TGTGCCAGCAGCGCCGGGACTAGCGCTTACTACGAGCAGTACTTC.

This chain links TRBV30 with TRBJ2-1, with D possibly matching TRBD1 (6 bases). The CDR3 is 14 residues long. V dropped 4 bases and J dropped 3 bases, with 13 bases sitting between them. Germline V gene sequence: CDR1 GTSNPN, CDR2 SVGIG (reference sequence). CDR3 in amino acids: CAWTKGVSYNEQFF. The CDR3 bases are TGTGCCTGGACTAAGGGGGTTAGCTACAATGAGCAGTTCTTC.

The chain uses TRBV4-1 and TRBJ1-2; the D gene is possibly TRBD1 (6 bases). Germline V gives CDR1 MGHRA, CDR2 YSYEKL. The CDR3 runs 18 residues. V was clipped by 1 base and J by 3 bases, with 21 bases between them. As DNA, the CDR3 is TGCGCCAGCAGCCAAGTAAGGGCGGCAGGGGCTTCGTACTATGGCTACACCTTC. Translating it yields CASSQVRAAGASYYGYTF.

The gene calls are TRBV9 and TRBJ2-1; 7 nucleotides align to TRBD2. The J segment lost 12 bases and the V segment lost 0 bases, leaving 18 bases of the junction unmatched. Germline V gene data show CDR1 as SGDLS and CDR2 as YYNGEE. The CDR3 extends over 17 amino acids. The CDR3 DNA reads as TGTGCCAGCAGCGTAGGATCTAGCGGAGCTCAAGTAACGGGGCAGTTCTTC. Translated: CASSVGSSGAQVTGQFF.

V is TRBV11-2 and J is TRBJ1-6, with a possible D match to TRBD1 (5 bases). The ends were cut back, 5 bases at V and 3 bases at J, with 8 bases in the middle. Germline CDR1 SGHAT, CDR2 FQNNGV. The CDR3 is made up of 14 amino acids. CDR3 coding DNA: TGTGCCAGCAGCCTCCAGGGCTATAATTCACCCCTCCACTTT. It codes for CASSLQGYNSPLHF.

This clone was detected a few times. In DNA, the CDR3 is TGTGCCATCAGTGGGGGACTAGAAGAGACCCAGTACTTC. This translates into CAISGGLEETQYF. This chain uses TRBV10-3 with TRBJ2-5; 8 bases fit TRBD2. The germline CDR1 and CDR2 sequences are ENHRY and SYGVKD. Germline trimming cut 4 bases from V and 3 bases from J; bases unmatched to any gene: 1. CDR3 length equals 13 residues.

The V gene is TRBV2, the J gene TRBJ1-5, with 7 bases matching TRBD1. The junction had 11 bases not matched to a gene; V was cut back by 5 bases and J by 4 bases. Per germline, CDR1 SNHLY and CDR2 FYNNEI. The CDR3 loop spans 16 amino acids. CDR3 sequence reads: CASSTRRQGENQPQHF. The DNA of the CDR3 is TGTGCCAGCAGTACCCGTCGGCAGGGGGAGAATCAGCCCCAGCATTTT.

This chain joins TRBV5-1 and TRBJ1-1; D unclear. Trimming cost V 1 base and J 3 bases, with 13 bases left between them. This CDR3 region has 15 residues. Germline CDR1 SGHRS, CDR2 YFSETQ. This CDR3 reads CASSLMQATYTEAFF. CDR3 sequence (DNA): TGCGCCAGCAGCTTGATGCAGGCCACCTACACTGAAGCTTTCTTT.

This clone appeared once. V is TRBV19 and J is TRBJ2-1; TRBD2 agrees at 14 bases. Trimming removed 4 bases from V and 8 bases from J; junction bases left unmatched: 10. The CDR3 contains 17 residues. In germline, CDR1 is LNHDA, CDR2 SQIVND (reference sequence). DNA of the CDR3: TGTGCCAGTAGTACCGTGGGACTAGCGGGGGCTTTGGATGAGCAGTTCTTC. Amino acids: CASSTVGLAGALDEQFF. Together with reference TRBV19 and TRBJ2-1, the CDR3 gives the full variable domain: DGGITQSPKYLFRKEGQNVTLSCEQNLNHDAMYWYRQDPGQGLRLIYYSQIVNDFQKGDIAEGYSVSREKKESFPLTVTSAQKNPTAFYLCASSTVGLAGALDEQFFGPGTRLTVL.

The chain joins TRBV29-1 to TRBJ2-1; 10 bases match TRBD2. CDR3 length: 14 residues. CDR1 is SQVTM, CDR2 ANQGSEA, per germline. Losses at the gene ends were 1 base for V and 4 bases for J; bases not matched to a gene: 1. The CDR3: CSVEGAGGYNEQFF. Here the CDR3 DNA reads TGCAGCGTTGAAGGAGCGGGAGGGTACAATGAGCAGTTCTTC.

The rearrangement links TRBV11-2 to TRBJ2-1, with TRBD1 as a possible D gene (6 bases). Trimming took 5 bases from V and 2 from J, leaving 13 bases between them. This CDR3 is built from 15 residues. Germline CDR1 is SGHAT and CDR2 is FQNNGV. CDR3 DNA: TGTGCCAGCAGCCGCCCCAGGGGACCCTACAATGAGCAGTTCTTC. Protein product: CASSRPRGPYNEQFF.

V is TRBV7-2 and J is TRBJ2-5; the match to TRBD2 covers 8 bases. V lost 3 bases to trimming and J lost 5 bases; unmatched junction nucleotides: 5. There are 14 residues in the CDR3. Germline-derived CDR1 and CDR2 are SGHTA and FQGNSA. CDR3 protein: CASSLNGRGETQYF. CDR3 nucleotides: TGTGCCAGCAGCTTGAACGGGAGGGGGGAGACCCAGTACTTC.

This chain connects TRBV5-1 to TRBJ1-1; a possible D gene is TRBD1 (6 bases). CDR1 is SGHRS and CDR2 is YFSETQ in the germline V gene. V was clipped by 4 bases and J by 3 bases, with 16 bases between them. The CDR3 runs to 15 residues. The CDR3 loop is CASSPTGTPDTEAFF. DNA of the CDR3: TGCGCCAGCAGCCCAACCGGGACACCAGACACTGAAGCTTTCTTT.

V and J are TRBV5-8 and TRBJ1-1, with a tentative D call TRBD1 (5 bases). This CDR3 spans 16 amino acids. Trimming shortened V by 7 bases and J by 1 base, and 20 bases separated the two germline ends. Germline lookup yields CDR1 SGHTS and CDR2 YDEGEE. The CDR3, as DNA: TGTGCCAGCTACACCCTACGCGGACAATCGAACACTGAAGCTTTCTTT. Its protein is CASYTLRGQSNTEAFF.

The genes are TRBV6-2 or TRBV6-3 and TRBJ1-5; D ambiguous. Germline lookup yields CDR1 MNHEY and CDR2 SVGEGT. The CDR3 totals 15 residues. The ends were cut back, 4 bases at V and 5 bases at J, with 15 bases in the middle. The CDR3 nucleotides are TGTGCCAGCAGTTTAGAGGCCCGATGGCATCAGCCCCAGCATTTT. Translation gives CASSLEARWHQPQHF.

The chain recombines TRBV6-5 with TRBJ2-3, with D possibly being TRBD1 (6 bases). This CDR3 region has 15 residues. Germline V CDR1 and CDR2: MNHEY, SVGAGI. The V gene lost 2 bases and the J gene lost 3 bases, with 12 bases spanning the gap. CDR3 sequence (DNA): TGTGCCAGCAGTTACGGTCAGGGGTTGACAGATACGCAGTATTTT. It translates to CASSYGQGLTDTQYF.

The chain joins TRBV30 to TRBJ2-2; 9 bases line up with TRBD2. The ends lost 2 bases at V and 6 bases at J; junction bases unmatched: 4. The CDR3 contains 14 residues. Germline V gene lookup returns CDR1 GTSNPN and CDR2 SVGIG (reference sequence). The CDR3 sequence is CAWSRAGGSGELFF. The CDR3 DNA follows: TGTGCCTGGAGTCGGGCGGGAGGGTCCGGGGAGCTGTTTTTT.

This sequence joins TRBV3-1 (or the pseudogene TRBV3-2) and TRBJ2-2, with TRBD2 identical over 11 bases. Germline values: CDR1 LGHDT, CDR2 YNNKEL (reference sequence). The V segment lost 3 bases and the J segment 4 bases; nucleotides outside the gene matches: 10. The length of the CDR3 is 18 residues. CDR3: CASSHYIAGGPFTGELFF. CDR3 nucleotides: TGTGCCAGCAGCCACTACATAGCGGGAGGGCCTTTCACCGGGGAGCTGTTTTTT.